Listed here is a single T cell receptor (beta chain). The data were obtained in a study of blood T cell repertoires in COVID-19. Per the germline V gene, CDR1 is LNHDA and CDR2 is SQIVND (reference sequence). The junction had 4 bases not matched to a gene; V was cut back by 3 bases and J by 3 bases. CDR3 length: 16 residues. TCRdb keeps only in-frame clones here, not all; method: immunoSEQ multiplex PCR. The table lists some 310,000 clones, around 90% of them singletons. V and J are TRBV19 and TRBJ1-5, with 11 bases lining up with TRBD1. The sequencing input was peripheral blood. This clonotype originated in a woman aged 40 to 50 with COVID-19, enrolled during active disease. CDR3 DNA: TGTGCCAGTAGTATGGGACAGGGGGGGATCAATCAGCCCCAGCATTTT. Its protein is CASSMGQGGINQPQHF.